The TCR beta chain under discussion was sequenced for a study of T-cell reconstitution after alpha-beta-depleted transplantation in children. As it was prepared, the TCRbeta library received unique molecular identifiers. In TCRdb, the PCR reads were re-called with MiXCR into one record per CDR3 protein. This table holds about 610,000 distinct CDR3 sequences, about 10% found once. Germline CDR1 is SQVTM and CDR2 is ANQGSEA. The CDR3 is 11 residues long. V gave up 7 bases and J gave up 6 bases, with 10 bases separating them. The material was PBMCs from the stem cell graft donor, obtained from the stem cell graft. The rearrangement uses TRBV29-1 and TRBJ2-1; no clear D gene. The TCR was taken from a human donor who donated a stem cell graft to a child with acute myeloid leukemia. CDR3 residues: CSAVEGNEQFF. As DNA, the CDR3 is TGCAGCGCCGTAGAAGGCAATGAGCAGTTCTTC.